Included here is one T cell receptor beta chain sequence, with context. This sample stems from a study of blood T cell repertoires in COVID-19. Study-wide context: COVID-19 samples, acute and convalescent, were from the United States, Italy and Spain.

J was trimmed by 4 bases and V by 5 bases; bases with no gene match: 5. This CDR3 has 15 amino acids. Germline CDR1 and CDR2: SGHTA and FQGNSA. Clones were read by immunoSEQ multiplex PCR, and TCRdb kept only the in-frame ones, dropping some. This sample has approximately 240,000 clones, with 85% to 90% found just once. Source material: PBMCs or T cells enriched from blood (not recorded which). This chain joins TRBV7-2 and TRBJ1-2; 12 bases fit TRBD1. The TCR comes from a woman aged 50 to 60 in a cohort exposed to, infected with or recovered from COVID-19 (not recorded which). This CDR3 is CASSPGTGGFYGYTF. DNA of the CDR3: TGTGCCAGCAGCCCCGGGACAGGGGGCTTCTATGGCTACACCTTC.